This record looks at one T cell receptor (beta chain) sequence and its context. Its antigen is not identified. Primers included in the PCR were 60 Vbeta and 13 Jbeta primers. Sequencing used immunoSEQ multiplex PCR; TCRdb keeps in-frame clones, though not all of them. The table lists around 190,000 clones, around 79% of them singletons. The sample is drawn from a study of cytomegalovirus exposure and HLA in healthy donors. Findings of the study overall: Sequencing artifact likely explains a cluster of highly shared sequence variants. The classifier was said to identify cytomegalovirus status with high specificity and sensitivity. Later on, an analysis showed TCR association rates differing by HLA locus, with DRB1 the most and HLA-C the fewest.

Germline CDR1 reads SGHRS; CDR2 reads YFSETQ. V lost 5 bases to trimming and J lost 5 bases, with 10 bases between them. The CDR3 has 12 residues. The sample consisted of PBMCs. The J gene is TRBJ2-5, the V gene TRBV5-1; TRBD1 might be the D (5 bases). This clonotype was sampled from a woman between 45 and 65 years old in good health and CMV-seronegative. The DNA of the CDR3 is TGCGCCAGCAGGAAACCAGGGGAGACCCAGTACTTC. Translated, it gives CASRKPGETQYF.